The clone carrying this T cell receptor (beta chain) was observed a few times. Next came a second PCR, run for roughly 7 to 12 cycles, which used a sample-barcoded 5' primer along with a J-beta primer mix. TCRdb passed the 5' RACE reads through MiXCR, listing each CDR3 protein once. The data show about 620,000 distinct CDR3 sequences, 20% to 25% seen once. This sample stems from a study of blood T cells in healthy people across ages. This CDR3 comprises 16 residues. CDR1 and CDR2 from the germline V gene are MNHEY and SVGEGT. V shed 7 bases, J shed 6 bases, and the junction held 13 bases outside the gene matches.

Specimen: blood. The chain carries TRBV6-2 or TRBV6-3 and TRBJ2-1, with 9 bases identical to TRBD2. The TCR sequence derives from a man aged 65-85 years in good health. The CDR3 sequence: CASNHGGLAKPNEQFF. In DNA form, the CDR3 reads TGTGCCAGCAACCACGGTGGACTAGCGAAACCCAATGAGCAGTTCTTC.